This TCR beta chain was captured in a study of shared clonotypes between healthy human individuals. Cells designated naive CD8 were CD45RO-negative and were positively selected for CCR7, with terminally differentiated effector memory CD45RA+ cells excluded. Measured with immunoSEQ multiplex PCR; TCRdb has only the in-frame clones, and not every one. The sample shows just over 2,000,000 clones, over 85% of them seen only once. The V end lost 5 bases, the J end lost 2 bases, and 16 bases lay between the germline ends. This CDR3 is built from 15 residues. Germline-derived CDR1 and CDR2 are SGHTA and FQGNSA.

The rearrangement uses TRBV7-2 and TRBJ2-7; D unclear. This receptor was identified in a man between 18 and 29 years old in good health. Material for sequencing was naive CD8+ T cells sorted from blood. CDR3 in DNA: TGTGCCAGCAGCCAGGTTATCGGAAAGCCCTACGAGCAGTACTTC. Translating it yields CASSQVIGKPYEQYF.